This T cell receptor (beta chain) was profiled in a study of blood T cell repertoires in COVID-19 (dated by TCRdb to the early 2020s). Regarding the study in general: The collaborator samples originated in the United States, Italy and Spain and spanned the acute and convalescent phases of COVID-19. The prospective study material was composed of cDNA or gDNA derived from T cells, B-cell-depleted T cells, or PBMCs. Subjects who had been exposed to COVID-19, were actively infected with it, or had recovered from it provided the deeply sampled blood TCRbeta repertoires that made up the dataset. The repertoires were made available in a free public database intended to serve as a resource for research on the immune response to SARS-CoV-2. The samples were drawn from two sources: the first 160 participants of the ongoing ImmuneRACE study, and 950 to 1,500 subjects contributed by 6 global collaborators. The sample metadata nearly always contained a de-identified subject ID, COVID-19 status, age in years and sex. Where available, HLA class I and class II types were taken from metadata supplied by the sample provider and were not determined by assay-based typing.

Comments on this clone: Its antigen is still unknown. No much larger clone is present one base from it, and per-base qualities are unavailable.

The research as a whole found: The quantity of clinical and demographic metadata differed by source and by participant and was supplied without curation.

TCRbeta CDR3 regions were amplified from genomic DNA by means of the immunoSEQ Assay, a bias-controlled multiplex PCR. As for how the authors treated the data: Within the assay, amplification of reference gene primers was used to estimate how many nucleated cells each sample contained. To quantify the absolute abundance of each unique TCRbeta CDR3 rearrangement, sequence reads were collapsed and filtered. For each sample, productive Simpson clonality was calculated by taking the square root of Simpson's diversity index across productive rearrangements. TCRdb limited this immuneACCESS table to in-frame rearrangements with V and J called. A share of clones is missing; checked studies link under half to unresolved V genes, and the rest is unexplained. V and J calls and clone size are as listed in that table; D and trimming were resolved from the DNA. Across this sample there are roughly 60,000 clones, with roughly four fifths seen only once. The ten top clones hold under 15% of the sample.

Taken from the germline V gene, the CDR1 and CDR2 loops are SGHNT and YENEEA. The CDR3 starts with the cysteine, ends with the phenylalanine, and has 13 residues. Only the CDR3 portion is preserved as DNA: 39 bases, with reading frame beginning at the first base. The germline ends are 11 bases apart after V is trimmed by 5 bases and J by 4 bases. Whole blood was collected in K2EDTA tubes by collaborating institutions according to the institutions' own protocols. For TCRbeta analysis, collaborators shipped samples in one of three forms: frozen whole blood, isolated PBMCs, or DNA extracted from either of those sample types.

The sample taken for sequencing was peripheral blood. The receptor was isolated from a man at least 80 years old with acute or convalescent COVID-19. The chain couples TRBV11-3 to TRBJ1-1; the D segment could be TRBD1, given 6 matching bases. The sequenced DNA: TGTGCCAGCAGCCTGGGGGCAGCCACTGAAGCTTTCTTT. This is translated as CASSLGAATEAFF.